These 10 T cell receptor beta chains were all obtained from the same sample, sequenced in a study of OX40 agonist ivuxolimab in advanced cancers. Some clones are missing from TCRdb's copy, which holds only in-frame ones; the method was immunoSEQ multiplex PCR. The sample contains roughly 76,000 clones, 90% to 95% of which appear only once. This sample comprised CD4+ or CD8+ T cells sorted from blood, obtained in a trial of the OX40 agonist ivuxolimab. The receptors come from an adult with an advanced solid tumor such as melanoma, head and neck, liver or kidney cancer.

The chain couples TRBV7-2 to TRBJ1-1; perhaps TRBD1 as D (5 bases). CDR1 and CDR2 (germline): SGHTA, FQGNSA. The V gene lost 7 bases and the J gene lost 1 base, with 13 bases spanning the gap. The CDR3 length is 14 residues. CDR3 region: CASTPQGANTEAFF. The CDR3 nucleotides read TGTGCCAGCACCCCCCAGGGCGCGAACACTGAAGCTTTCTTT. Supplemented by reference TRBV7-2 and TRBJ1-1, the full variable domain reads GAGVSQSPSNKVTEKGKDVELRCDPISGHTALYWYRQSLGQGLEFLIYFQGNSAPDKSGLPSDRFSAERTGGSVSTLTIQRTQQEDSAVYLCASTPQGANTEAFFGQGTRLTVV.

The chain carries TRBV10-1 and TRBJ1-1; D is ambiguous. The germline V and J ends were trimmed by 7 bases and 4 bases, with 7 bases remaining between them. The CDR3 is 11 residues long. Per the germline V gene, CDR1 is WNHNN and CDR2 is SYGVQD (reference sequence). This CDR3 is CASNKFTEAFF. CDR3 nucleotides: TGCGCCAGCAACAAGTTCACTGAAGCTTTCTTT.

The chain links TRBV12-1 to TRBJ1-2. TRBV12-1 is labeled a pseudogene. There are 13 residues in the CDR3. The CDR3 DNA sequence: TGTGCCAGCAGCGTTGACCTCAAGAGGGGCTACACCTTC. Residues: CASSVDLKRGYTF.

The genes are TRBV19 and TRBJ2-3; 11 bases agree with TRBD2. This CDR3 is built from 15 residues. CDR1 and CDR2 from the germline V gene are LNHDA and SQIVND (reference sequence). After removal of 9 bases from V and 5 bases from J, the junction contained 10 bases not matched to a gene. CDR3 residues: CASSDTSGSKDTQYF. CDR3 nucleotide sequence: TGTGCCAGCTCTGACACTAGCGGGAGTAAAGATACGCAGTATTTT.

V gene TRBV9 combines with J gene TRBJ2-2; TRBD1 might be the D (6 bases). This CDR3 is built from 17 residues. Trimming took off 3 bases at V and 1 base at J, with 16 bases between the two ends. The germline CDR1 and CDR2 sequences are SGDLS and YYNGEE. CDR3 DNA sequence: TGTGCCAGCAGCGCCGGGACACCCTCCAAGAACACCGGGGAGCTGTTTTTT. Protein: CASSAGTPSKNTGELFF.

The V gene is TRBV6-6, the J gene TRBJ2-1, with D perhaps TRBD2 (5 bases). This CDR3 spans 15 amino acids. In germline, CDR1 is MNHNY, CDR2 SVGAGI (reference sequence). The germline V and J ends were trimmed by 8 bases and 4 bases, with 18 bases remaining between them. CDR3: CASCYSGGKYNEQFF. As DNA, the CDR3 is TGTGCCAGCTGCTACTCTGGAGGTAAATACAATGAGCAGTTCTTC.

The gene calls are TRBV28 and TRBJ2-7; tentatively, D is TRBD1 (9 bases). The V and J ends lost 5 bases and 4 bases respectively, with 18 bases between them. The CDR3 covers 15 residues. Germline CDR1 and CDR2: MDHEN and SYDVKM. The CDR3 reads CASSPGGGQGYEQYF. For the CDR3, the DNA is TGTGCCAGCAGTCCCGGGGGGGGACAGGGTTACGAGCAGTACTTC.

This chain joins TRBV6-1 and TRBJ2-1; 9 bases are a match to TRBD2. Germline V CDR1 and CDR2: MNHNS, SASEGT. The junction had 4 bases not matched to a gene; V was cut back by 6 bases and J by 7 bases. The CDR3 extends over 13 amino acids. CDR3 in amino acids: CASRPSGKNEQFF. CDR3 nucleotides: TGTGCCAGCAGGCCTAGCGGGAAAAATGAGCAGTTCTTC.

The chain couples TRBV6-5 to TRBJ2-3; 7 nucleotides line up with TRBD1. The V gene's germline CDR1 is MNHEY and CDR2 SVGAGI. Germline trimming cut 6 bases from V and 2 bases from J; bases unmatched to any gene: 5. The CDR3 is made up of 14 amino acids. The CDR3 DNA sequence: TGTGCCAGCAGGAAGGACAGGAACACAGATACGCAGTATTTT. Translating it yields CASRKDRNTDTQYF.

The chain combines TRBV2 with TRBJ2-5; TRBD2 matches at 14 bases. After removal of 6 bases from V and 5 bases from J, the junction contained 5 bases not matched to a gene. CDR3 size: 15 residues. Germline V lookup: CDR1 SNHLY, CDR2 FYNNEI. CDR3 residues: CASRLGTSGSETQYF. DNA of the CDR3: TGTGCCAGCAGGCTAGGGACTAGCGGGAGCGAGACCCAGTACTTC.